This passage covers 28 T cell receptor beta chains from one sample sequenced in a study of PD-1 blockade in classical Hodgkin lymphoma. The protocol was immunoSEQ multiplex PCR, while the TCRdb copy is restricted to in-frame clones and leaves out a portion. The sample includes over 75,000 clones, 90% of them seen just once. Time point here: cycle 4 day 1 (C4D1), after 6 weeks of nivolumab. All patients relapsed after autologous stem cell transplantation, and brentuximab vedotin exposure varied. This specimen consisted of peripheral blood mononuclear cells (PBMCs), obtained before the fourth cycle of nivolumab. These receptors came from a human donor with classical Hodgkin lymphoma.

This chain links TRBV19 with TRBJ2-5; D is perhaps TRBD1 or TRBD2 (5 bases each). Trimming stripped 2 bases from V and 11 bases from J, with 15 bases between. CDR1 and CDR2 (germline): LNHDA, SQIVND (reference sequence). The CDR3 has 13 amino acids. CDR3 protein: CASSIQDTGEQYF. The CDR3 region has the DNA TGTGCCAGTAGTATACAGGACACTGGGGAGCAGTACTTC.

This rearrangement joins TRBV5-8 to TRBJ1-4, with D possibly being TRBD1 (6 bases). Germline CDR1 is SGHTS and CDR2 is YDEGEE. V was cut by 9 bases and J by 8 bases, with 20 bases left in between. This CDR3 comprises 14 residues. The CDR3 region has the DNA TGTGCCACTCACAGGGAACGGTTTAGCGAAAAACTGTTTTTT. Amino acid sequence: CATHRERFSEKLFF.

This chain joins TRBV7-9 and TRBJ1-2; D ambiguous. The CDR3 loop spans 13 amino acids. V lost 5 bases, J lost 0 bases, and 7 bases lay in between. Germline CDR1 and CDR2: SEHNR and FQNEAQ (reference sequence). In DNA form, the CDR3 reads TGTGCCAGCAGCGCAGGCTCTAACTATGGCTACACCTTC. It translates to CASSAGSNYGYTF. Variable domain in full (rest from reference TRBV7-9 and TRBJ1-2): DTGVSQNPRHKITKRGQNVTFRCDPISEHNRLYWYRQTLGQGPEFLTYFQNEAQLEKSRLLSDRFSAERPKGSFSTLEIQRTEQGDSAMYLCASSAGSNYGYTFGSGTRLTVV.

This clone has just one count. The rearrangement links TRBV14 to TRBJ1-1, with D tentatively TRBD1 (5 bases). The V gene lost 0 bases and the J gene lost 4 bases, with 15 bases spanning the gap. CDR1 and CDR2 from the germline V gene are SGHDN and FVKESK. The CDR3 loop spans 16 amino acids. CDR3 protein: CASSQDHSAGPTEAFF. As DNA, the CDR3 is TGTGCCAGCAGCCAAGATCATTCTGCAGGGCCCACTGAAGCTTTCTTT. Filled out from reference TRBV14 and TRBJ1-1, the complete variable domain reads EAGVTQFPSHSVIEKGQTVTLRCDPISGHDNLYWYRRVMGKEIKFLLHFVKESKQDESGMPNNRFLAERTGGTYSTLKVQPAELEDSGVYFCASSQDHSAGPTEAFFGQGTRLTVV.

The rearrangement joins TRBV30 to TRBJ2-3; D gene unclear. V was shortened by 4 bases and J by 6 bases, with 17 bases between the two germline ends. The CDR3 loop spans 14 amino acids. CDR1 is GTSNPN, CDR2 SVGIG, per germline (reference sequence). CDR3 DNA: TGTGCCTGGAATAAACAGCTCGTGGGGGATACGCAGTATTTT. Its translation is CAWNKQLVGDTQYF.

The chain is built from TRBV11-3 and TRBJ2-5; 12 positions agree with TRBD2. With V trimmed by 5 bases and J by 5 bases, 0 bases remained unmatched. The CDR3 length is 13 residues. CDR1 SGHNT and CDR2 YENEEA come from the germline V gene. The CDR3 loop reads CASSGLAGETQYF. The CDR3 DNA reads as TGTGCCAGCAGCGGACTAGCGGGGGAGACCCAGTACTTC.

V is TRBV18 and J is TRBJ1-4; TRBD1 aligns across 10 bases. V lost 2 bases to trimming and J lost 4 bases; unmatched junction nucleotides: 1. The CDR3 is made up of 15 amino acids. Germline V lookup: CDR1 KGHSH, CDR2 LQKENI. The CDR3 region is CASSPDRGRNEKLFF. The DNA for the CDR3 is TGTGCCAGCTCACCAGACAGGGGGCGTAATGAAAAACTGTTTTTT.

V is TRBV11-2 and J is TRBJ2-3, with TRBD1 matching over 10 bases. V shed 5 bases, J shed 4 bases, and the junction held 9 bases outside the gene matches. CDR1 SGHAT and CDR2 FQNNGV come from the germline V gene. The CDR3 has 16 amino acids. CDR3 coding DNA: TGTGCCAGCAGCACAAAGACAGGGGGCGCGTCAGATACGCAGTATTTT. Its protein product is CASSTKTGGASDTQYF.

CDR3 residues: CASSVVDPVNNSPLHF. The CDR3, as DNA: TGTGCCAGCAGTGTGGTCGACCCGGTGAATAATTCACCCCTCCACTTT. This sequence joins TRBV2 and TRBJ1-6; D ambiguous. Germline values: CDR1 SNHLY, CDR2 FYNNEI. Trimming stripped 4 bases from V and 5 bases from J, with 15 bases between. This CDR3 has 16 amino acids.

The chain joins TRBV4-2 to TRBJ2-1; 10 nucleotides align to TRBD2. The ends lost 4 bases at V and 10 bases at J; junction bases unmatched: 13. CDR1 LGHNA and CDR2 YNFKEQ come from the germline V gene. The CDR3 runs to 16 residues. The CDR3 bases are TGTGCCAGCAGCCCTATTTTTAGCGGGGGGCCAGGGGAGCAGTTCTTC. It is translated as CASSPIFSGGPGEQFF.

The V gene is TRBV18, the J gene TRBJ2-1; weak D call: TRBD1 (5 bases). The CDR3 runs 15 residues. The V gene's germline CDR1 is KGHSH and CDR2 LQKENI. Trimming pared 5 bases from V and 0 bases from J, leaving 11 bases between. The chain's CDR3 is CASSSTASSYNEQFF. The CDR3 DNA is TGTGCCAGCTCATCGACAGCTAGCTCCTACAATGAGCAGTTCTTC.

The chain links TRBV19 to TRBJ2-7, with D perhaps matching TRBD2 (6 bases). V lost 1 base, J lost 6 bases, and 13 bases lay in between. The CDR3 length is 14 residues. CDR1 LNHDA and CDR2 SQIVND come from the germline V gene (reference sequence). Here the CDR3 reads CASSIGWDGSEQYF. In DNA, the CDR3 is TGTGCCAGTAGTATAGGATGGGACGGGAGCGAGCAGTACTTC.

The rearrangement uses TRBV30 and TRBJ2-1, with 11 positions matching TRBD2. V lost 5 bases and J lost 8; bases outside the gene matches: 8. Germline CDR1 reads GTSNPN; CDR2 reads SVGIG (reference sequence). The CDR3 is made up of 14 amino acids. CDR3 bases: TGTGCCTGGGATTATAGCGGGGGGGCAGATGAGCAGTTCTTC. This gives the protein CAWDYSGGADEQFF.

The chain couples TRBV9 to TRBJ2-3; no reliable D call. The CDR3 extends over 13 amino acids. V lost 4 bases, J lost 3 bases, and 9 bases lay in between. The germline CDR1 and CDR2 sequences are SGDLS and YYNGEE. The CDR3 region is CASSLRLTDTQYF. Written as DNA, the CDR3 is TGTGCCAGCAGCCTACGTCTGACAGATACGCAGTATTTT.

This sequence joins TRBV7-9 and TRBJ2-1; the match to TRBD2 covers 7 bases. J lost 8 bases, V lost 1 base, and 11 bases had no gene match. CDR1 is SEHNR and CDR2 is FQNEAQ in the germline V gene (reference sequence). CDR3 length equals 16 residues. The CDR3 sequence is CASSLERPSGVDEQFF. The CDR3 DNA reads TGTGCCAGCAGCTTAGAGCGACCCAGCGGGGTCGATGAGCAGTTCTTC.

This chain connects TRBV5-6 to TRBJ2-1, with 10 bases fitting TRBD2. V lost 1 base and J lost 8; bases outside the gene matches: 9. This CDR3 spans 16 amino acids. Germline CDR1 and CDR2: SGHDT and YYEEEE. This CDR3 reads CASSLTGTSDEDEQFF. DNA for the CDR3: TGTGCCAGCAGCTTGACAGGGACTAGCGACGAGGATGAGCAGTTCTTC.

This chain joins TRBV6-1 and TRBJ2-3; 9 bases line up with TRBD1. The germline CDR1 and CDR2 sequences are MNHNS and SASEGT. The V segment lost 6 bases and the J segment 2 bases; nucleotides outside the gene matches: 3. CDR3 length: 14 amino acids. In DNA, the CDR3 is TGTGCCAGCAGGACAGGGGGGAACACAGATACGCAGTATTTT. Protein sequence: CASRTGGNTDTQYF.

DNA of the CDR3: TGTGCCAGCAGCTTCTTTGGGGCCCGGTTCTTC. Encoded protein: CASSFFGARFF. This rearrangement joins TRBV7-8 to TRBJ2-1; D possibly corresponds to TRBD1 (5 bases). The CDR3 extends over 11 amino acids. Trimming shortened V by 3 bases and J by 15 bases, and 12 bases separated the two germline ends. Germline CDR1 is SGHVS and CDR2 is FQNEAQ.

The gene calls are TRBV5-4 and TRBJ2-1; D call uncertain. V lost 0 bases and J lost 0, with 4 bases in between. The CDR3 has 14 amino acids. Germline assignment: CDR1 SGHNT and CDR2 YYREEE (reference sequence). In nucleotides, the CDR3 is TGTGCCAGCAGCTTGGGGGGCTCCTACAATGAGCAGTTCTTC. Its protein product is CASSLGGSYNEQFF.

The rearrangement joins TRBV28 to TRBJ1-6, with a tentative D call TRBD1 (5 bases). The CDR3 has 15 residues. V shed 6 bases and J shed 6 bases, with 15 bases lying between them. Germline CDR1 and CDR2: MDHEN and SYDVKM. DNA of the CDR3: TGTGCCAGCAGCCTTACAGGTTCCCTTAATTCACCCCTCCACTTT. Protein: CASSLTGSLNSPLHF.

The chain combines TRBV19 with TRBJ2-7, with 7 bases identical to TRBD2. V lost 8 bases to trimming and J lost 2 bases; unmatched junction nucleotides: 9. This CDR3 region has 14 residues. CDR1 and CDR2 (germline): LNHDA, SQIVND (reference sequence). The CDR3 here is CASGLAEGAYEQYF. CDR3 sequence (DNA): TGTGCCAGTGGGCTAGCGGAAGGGGCCTACGAGCAGTACTTC.

The chain links TRBV9 to TRBJ2-3, with no clear D. This CDR3 is 15 amino acids long. Germline V gene sequence: CDR1 SGDLS, CDR2 YYNGEE. Trimming pared 0 bases from V and 3 bases from J, leaving 11 bases between. CDR3 nucleotides: TGTGCCAGCAGCGTAGAGTGGGGTCTGACAGATACGCAGTATTTT. Translating gives CASSVEWGLTDTQYF.

V is TRBV11-2 and J is TRBJ2-5; 11 bases are a match to TRBD2. Germline CDR1 and CDR2: SGHAT and FQNNGV. With V trimmed by 1 base and J by 4 bases, 8 bases remained unmatched. This CDR3 has 17 residues. The CDR3 protein is CASSLGIAGGQGETQYF. DNA for the CDR3: TGTGCCAGCAGCTTAGGGATAGCGGGGGGGCAGGGAGAGACCCAGTACTTC.

In its sample, this clone was seen a few times. The chain couples TRBV4-1 to TRBJ1-2; 10 bases match TRBD1. With 0 bases clipped from V and 4 bases from J, the junction kept 5 bases outside the gene matches. Germline CDR1 MGHRA, CDR2 YSYEKL. The CDR3 runs 16 residues. The CDR3 DNA reads as TGCGCCAGCAGCCAAGAAACGACAGGGGGCATCTATGGCTACACCTTC. It specifies CASSQETTGGIYGYTF.

The V call is TRBV4-2, the J call TRBJ1-5, with a possible D match to TRBD1 (5 bases). Germline assignment: CDR1 LGHNA and CDR2 YNFKEQ. V was shortened by 1 base and J by 2 bases, with 18 bases between the two germline ends. There are 18 residues in the CDR3. The CDR3 nucleotides are TGTGCCAGCAGCCAAGTTGGTCAGGGAGGGGATGGCAATCAGCCCCAGCATTTT. The encoded protein is CASSQVGQGGDGNQPQHF.

This sequence joins TRBV6-6 and TRBJ2-1; D is unclear. There are 13 residues in the CDR3. Germline loops: CDR1 MNHNY, CDR2 SVGAGI (reference sequence). V was clipped by 2 bases and J by 3 bases, with 5 bases between them. The CDR3 loop reads CASSYVGYNEQFF. The CDR3 DNA reads as TGTGCCAGCAGTTACGTCGGCTACAATGAGCAGTTCTTC.

The chain couples TRBV6-6 to TRBJ2-3; 9 bases match TRBD2. CDR3 length: 14 amino acids. After removal of 5 bases from V and 6 bases from J, the junction contained 6 bases not matched to a gene. CDR1 is MNHNY, CDR2 SVGAGI, per germline (reference sequence). CDR3 DNA sequence: TGTGCCAGCAGTGATGGCGGGGGGGACGATACGCAGTATTTT. Translated: CASSDGGGDDTQYF.

The V gene is TRBV15, the J gene TRBJ2-4, with TRBD1 matching 11 bases. The CDR3 length is 16 residues. V was clipped by 1 base and J by 9 bases; unmatched bases: 8. CDR1 and CDR2 (germline): LNHNV, YYDKDF (reference sequence). The chain's CDR3 is CATSRVRTGGSGIQYF. In DNA form, the CDR3 reads TGTGCCACCAGCAGAGTGAGGACAGGGGGCTCCGGCATTCAGTACTTC.